What follows are 28 T cell receptor beta chains derived from one specimen sequenced in a study of T cells in Graves' hyperthyroidism and ophthalmopathy. There were TCR beta CDR3 regions amplified from RNA transcripts. In the first-round RT-PCR of the TCR CDR3, the HTBI primer set was used. MiXCR, applied by TCRdb to the multiplex PCR reads, yields one record per CDR3 protein. Seen here are a few hundred thousand distinct CDR3 sequences, about 15% observed once, and the top ten hold about 21%. Sequences were obtained from blood. All receptors derive from a woman aged 55-69 years with Graves' ophthalmopathy.

Ten or more counts support this clonotype. The CDR3 spells CASRVSGKNTEAFF. The CDR3 DNA reads TGTGCCAGCAGAGTATCAGGGAAGAACACTGAAGCTTTCTTT. The J gene is TRBJ1-1, the V gene TRBV2, with a possible D match to TRBD1 (5 bases). There are 14 residues in the CDR3. Germline CDR1 is SNHLY and CDR2 is FYNNEI. Trimming took off 6 bases at V and 1 base at J, with 12 bases between the two ends.

This clonotype was observed at least ten times. The V call is TRBV15, the J call TRBJ1-5; 9 bases align to TRBD1. Germline trimming cut 0 bases from V and 5 bases from J; bases unmatched to any gene: 11. The germline V gene has CDR1 LNHNV and CDR2 YYDKDF (reference sequence). The CDR3 runs to 18 residues. CDR3 loop: CATSRDRGWDREYQPQHF. DNA of the CDR3: TGTGCCACCAGCAGAGATAGGGGGTGGGACAGGGAATATCAGCCCCAGCATTTT. The variable domain in full, with the rest retrieved from reference TRBV15 and TRBJ1-5, is DAMVIQNPRYQVTQFGKPVTLSCSQTLNHNVMYWYQQKSSQAPKLLFHYYDKDFNNEADTPDNFQSRRPNTSFCFLDIRSPGLGDTAMYLCATSRDRGWDREYQPQHFGDGTRLSIL.

This clonotype has more than one count but fewer than ten. The chain combines TRBV7-3 with TRBJ2-1; weak D call: TRBD2 (7 bases). V lost 5 bases and J 8 bases, leaving 19 bases between the germline ends. This CDR3 has 15 amino acids. Germline V gives CDR1 SGHTA, CDR2 FQGTGA. The CDR3 loop reads CASSLLGGVGDEQFF. CDR3 in DNA: TGTGCCAGCAGCCTCCTAGGGGGGGTAGGAGATGAGCAGTTCTTC.

The rearrangement uses TRBV6-2 or TRBV6-3 and TRBJ2-7, with TRBD2 matching 12 bases. CDR1 and CDR2 (germline): MNHEY, SVGEGT. The CDR3 is made up of 16 amino acids. V was pared by 2 bases and J by 3 bases, with 5 bases of the junction left unmatched. CDR3 nucleotides: TGTGCCAGCAGTTACCGGGCTAGCGGGAGGGACTACGAGCAGTACTTC. It yields the protein CASSYRASGRDYEQYF.

This clonotype has a count of ten or more. CDR3 protein: CASSETGFEQYF. CDR3 in DNA: TGTGCCAGCAGCGAGACAGGCTTCGAGCAGTACTTC. The rearrangement uses TRBV7-9 and TRBJ2-7, with a weak D call TRBD1 (6 bases). This CDR3 region has 12 residues. CDR1 is SEHNR and CDR2 is FQNEAQ in the germline V gene (reference sequence). Trimming shortened V by 5 bases and J by 6 bases, and 11 bases separated the two germline ends.

This clonotype was recorded at least ten times. This sequence joins TRBV11-2 and TRBJ2-5; D possibly corresponds to TRBD1 (5 bases). CDR1 is SGHAT, CDR2 FQNNGV, per germline. The CDR3 is 11 residues long. The V and J ends lost 5 bases and 6 bases respectively, with 7 bases between them. As DNA, the CDR3 is TGTGCCAGCAGCGCAGGGAAGACCCAGTACTTC. This encodes CASSAGKTQYF.

This sequence joins TRBV5-1 and TRBJ2-7, with 13 bases lining up with TRBD2. Germline trimming cut 0 bases from V and 3 bases from J; bases unmatched to any gene: 3. Germline V gene lookup returns CDR1 SGHRS and CDR2 YFSETQ. CDR3 size: 16 residues. CDR3 sequence: CASSLGGLAGNYEQYF. The CDR3 DNA follows: TGCGCCAGCAGCTTGGGGGGACTAGCGGGGAACTACGAGCAGTACTTC.

This clonotype was detected many times. The chain recombines TRBV6-1 with TRBJ1-3, with no clear D. Looked up from germline, CDR1 is MNHNS and CDR2 is SASEGT. The length of the CDR3 is 16 residues. V was pared by 5 bases and J by 8 bases, with 22 bases between. CDR3 DNA sequence: TGTGCCAGCAGTCACCGGACGGGGATAAACTGGGACACCATATATTTT. Encoded protein: CASSHRTGINWDTIYF.

This clonotype came up many times. J is TRBJ2-7 and V is TRBV12-5; D possibly corresponds to TRBD1 (5 bases). The CDR3 spans 12 residues. Trimming stripped 3 bases from V and 6 bases from J, with 9 bases between. In germline, CDR1 is LGHNT, CDR2 FRNRAP. The CDR3 nucleotides read TGTGCTAGTGGTTTCGGTGACAGCGAGCAGTACTTC. Its protein product is CASGFGDSEQYF. Looking up the rest from reference TRBV12-5 and TRBJ2-7 gives the full variable domain: DARVTQTPRHKVTEMGQEVTMRCQPILGHNTVFWYRQTMMQGLELLAYFRNRAPLDDSGMPKDRFSAEMPDATLATLKIQPSEPRDSAVYFCASGFGDSEQYFGPGTRLTVT.

This clonotype has a handful of counts. The V gene is TRBV9, the J gene TRBJ2-5; TRBD1 aligns across 8 bases. Trimming at V came to 4 bases and at J to 5 bases, leaving 13 bases not matched to a gene. The CDR3 runs 16 residues. CDR1 is SGDLS, CDR2 YYNGEE, per germline. The DNA for the CDR3 is TGTGCCAGCAGCCCCCCGGGACAGGTGGGATCGGAGACCCAGTACTTC. This translates into CASSPPGQVGSETQYF.

At least ten counts were recorded for this clonotype. This chain connects TRBV28 to TRBJ2-2; D ambiguous. V lost 3 bases and J lost 3, with 14 bases in between. The CDR3 extends over 16 amino acids. Looked up from germline, CDR1 is MDHEN and CDR2 is SYDVKM. The CDR3 coding sequence is TGTGCCAGCAGTTTTTCGGAGAAGGACCACACCGGGGAGCTGTTTTTT. Translating it yields CASSFSEKDHTGELFF.

Ten or more counts support this clonotype. The chain couples TRBV13 to TRBJ2-2; D ambiguous. CDR3 length equals 14 residues. Trimming took off 1 base at V and 6 bases at J, with 9 bases between the two ends. From germline, CDR1 is PRHDT and CDR2 FYEKMQ (reference sequence). CDR3 DNA: TGTGCCAGCAGCTTAGTTTTCGGGTCCGGGGAGCTGTTTTTT. It is translated as CASSLVFGSGELFF.

This clonotype was picked up many times. V is TRBV29-1 and J is TRBJ2-1; 11 nucleotides line up with TRBD2. Unmatched junction bases numbered 8, after V lost 0 bases and J lost 7 bases. CDR3 length: 16 residues. The germline gives CDR1 SQVTM, CDR2 ANQGSEA. CDR3 region: CSVEERLAGLQNEQFF. CDR3 sequence (DNA): TGCAGCGTTGAAGAGCGACTAGCGGGACTACAAAATGAGCAGTTCTTC.

This clonotype appeared many times. CDR3 residues: CASSSFQGRGNEQFF. DNA for the CDR3: TGTGCCAGCAGTTCCTTTCAGGGTAGAGGCAATGAGCAGTTCTTC. The chain uses TRBV28 and TRBJ2-1; maybe TRBD1 (5 bases). This CDR3 is built from 15 residues. Trimming shortened V by 4 bases and J by 6 bases, and 16 bases separated the two germline ends. Germline V gene data show CDR1 as MDHEN and CDR2 as SYDVKM.

The chain carries TRBV29-1 and TRBJ1-1, with D perhaps matching TRBD1 (5 bases). The CDR3 sequence is 14 residues long. CDR1 SQVTM and CDR2 ANQGSEA come from the germline V gene. The V end lost 4 bases, the J end lost 1 base, and 13 bases lay between the germline ends. Here the CDR3 reads CSVASTAGNTEAFF. In DNA, the CDR3 is TGCAGCGTTGCATCGACAGCCGGGAACACTGAAGCTTTCTTT.

This clonotype was counted ten times or more. V and J are TRBV20-1 and TRBJ2-2; 15 bases align to TRBD2. Germline CDR1 is DFQATT and CDR2 is SNEGSKA (reference sequence). CDR3 size: 15 residues. V lost 5 bases and J lost 3; bases outside the gene matches: 1. CDR3 region: CSARTSGRDTGELFF. CDR3 bases: TGCAGTGCTCGGACTAGCGGGAGGGACACCGGGGAGCTGTTTTTT.

Regarding this clonotype: Possible read error: a much larger clone is one base away. The rearrangement links TRBV20-1 to TRBJ2-5; 10 nucleotides align to TRBD2. This CDR3 has 16 amino acids. The V and J ends lost 3 bases and 0 bases, in that order; junction bases with no gene match: 7. Per the germline V gene, CDR1 is DFQATT and CDR2 is SNEGSKA (reference sequence). CDR3 region: CSASGELAGNQETQYF. CDR3 in DNA: TGCAGTGCTAGCGGGGAACTAGCGGGGAACCAAGAGACCCAGTACTTC.

This clonotype was detected ten times or more. The J gene is TRBJ2-1, the V gene TRBV12-3 or TRBV12-4; possibly TRBD2 for D (6 bases). The germline V and J ends were trimmed by 3 bases and 8 bases, with 11 bases remaining between them. This CDR3 region has 13 residues. The DNA of the CDR3 is TGTGCCAGCAGTTTTCCCGGGAGATATGAGCAGTTCTTC. Encoded protein: CASSFPGRYEQFF.

V usage is TRBV27 and J usage is TRBJ1-2, with no clear D. This CDR3 comprises 13 residues. Germline CDR1 is MNHEY and CDR2 is SMNVEV (reference sequence). V dropped 3 bases and J dropped 2 bases, with 7 bases sitting between them. CDR3: CASSFGRNYGYTF. CDR3 DNA sequence: TGTGCCAGCAGTTTCGGACGGAACTATGGCTACACCTTC.

This clonotype was observed at least ten times. The chain uses TRBV5-1 and TRBJ2-7, with D maybe TRBD1 (6 bases). Germline-derived CDR1 and CDR2 are SGHRS and YFSETQ. The CDR3 length is 15 residues. The V gene lost 3 bases and the J gene lost 1 base, with 14 bases spanning the gap. The CDR3 nucleotides read TGCGCCAGCAGCTCCGACAGGTTCCTTTCCTACGAGCAGTACTTC. Residues: CASSSDRFLSYEQYF.

This clonotype was counted many times. CDR3 DNA: TGTGCCAGCAGTTTCGTAGCGGGAGGTAGGAACAATGAGCAGTTCTTC. Protein sequence: CASSFVAGGRNNEQFF. V usage is TRBV6-1 and J usage is TRBJ2-1, with 10 bases matching TRBD2. V lost 5 bases, J lost 5 bases, and 9 bases stayed unmatched. CDR3 length: 16 residues. From germline, CDR1 is MNHNS and CDR2 SASEGT.

This clonotype was seen many times. This rearrangement joins TRBV5-1 to TRBJ2-3, with TRBD2 matching over 10 bases. Germline assignment: CDR1 SGHRS and CDR2 YFSETQ. CDR3 length: 16 residues. The ends lost 4 bases at V and 1 base at J; junction bases unmatched: 6. The CDR3 DNA is TGCGCCAGCAGCCGAGCGGGAGGGAGCGGCACAGATACGCAGTATTTT. Its translation: CASSRAGGSGTDTQYF.

This clonotype was picked up a small number of times. The chain joins TRBV6-1 to TRBJ2-4; perhaps D is TRBD1 or TRBD2 (5 bases each). V was shortened by 6 bases and J by 3 bases, with 12 bases between the two germline ends. The CDR3 extends over 14 amino acids. The V gene's germline CDR1 is MNHNS and CDR2 SASEGT. The CDR3 coding sequence is TGTGCCAGCAGCCGGGACGTCGGCAAAAACATTCAGTACTTC. Encoded protein: CASSRDVGKNIQYF.

Many counts were recorded for this clonotype. V is TRBV6-2 or TRBV6-3 and J is TRBJ2-5, with 8 nucleotides matching TRBD2. The trim removed 6 bases at V and 0 bases at J, leaving 6 bases unmatched. The CDR3 has 15 residues. Germline lookup yields CDR1 MNHEY and CDR2 SVGEGT. The CDR3 loop is CASRHGGADQETQYF. The CDR3 DNA follows: TGTGCCAGCAGACACGGGGGGGCCGACCAAGAGACCCAGTACTTC.

This clonotype was recorded a few times. The genes are TRBV5-1 and TRBJ2-3; 7 bases agree with TRBD1. There are 15 residues in the CDR3. Unmatched junction bases numbered 6, after V lost 5 bases and J lost 0 bases. Germline CDR1 reads SGHRS; CDR2 reads YFSETQ. The chain's CDR3 is CASSFPGQSTDTQYF. CDR3 DNA: TGCGCCAGCAGTTTCCCGGGACAGAGCACAGATACGCAGTATTTT.

The chain uses TRBV6-1 and TRBJ2-7; 11 nucleotides line up with TRBD2. V lost 8 bases to trimming and J lost 6 bases; unmatched junction nucleotides: 3. This CDR3 has 12 amino acids. The V gene's germline CDR1 is MNHNS and CDR2 SASEGT. CDR3 sequence (DNA): TGTGCCAGCGGGACTAGCGGTTTCGAGCAGTACTTC. Translated: CASGTSGFEQYF.

This clonotype has ten or more counts. The gene calls are TRBV5-1 and TRBJ2-1; no clear D gene. The CDR3 loop spans 15 amino acids. Germline V gene sequence: CDR1 SGHRS, CDR2 YFSETQ. The V end was cut by 4 bases, the J end by 3 bases, with 14 bases between. CDR3 amino acids: CASSASPRNYNEQFF. In DNA, the CDR3 is TGCGCCAGCAGCGCCTCCCCCAGGAACTACAATGAGCAGTTCTTC.

This clonotype was seen repeatedly, ten times or more. J is TRBJ1-2 and V is TRBV28; TRBD1 agrees at 7 bases. J gave up 4 bases and V 8 bases, and 10 bases lay outside the gene matches. CDR3 size: 14 residues. Germline loops: CDR1 MDHEN, CDR2 SYDVKM. The CDR3 region is CASVPPDRVYGYTF. CDR3 coding DNA: TGTGCCAGCGTCCCACCCGACAGGGTCTATGGCTACACCTTC.